The entry that follows covers one T cell receptor beta chain sequence. This record belongs to a study of technical replicates of blood from several donors. The assay was immunoSEQ multiplex PCR, and TCRdb's table has in-frame clones only and misses some. The top ten hold 0.35% to 0.4% of the sample, which has tens of thousands of clones, about 96% seen once. This CDR3 is 16 amino acids long. V lost 7 bases to trimming and J lost 0 bases, with 18 bases between them. Germline V gene sequence: CDR1 MNHEY, CDR2 SMNVEV (reference sequence). The TCR originated in a human donor in good health. The rearrangement uses TRBV27 and TRBJ1-1; the D gene is possibly TRBD1 (6 bases). Material: T cells isolated from PBMCs. CDR3 nucleotide sequence: TGTGCCAGCATATCGGGGGGGGGCGTGATGAACACTGAAGCTTTCTTT. This encodes CASISGGGVMNTEAFF.